Listed here are 6 T cell receptor beta chains from one sample, sequenced in a study of blood T cell repertoires in COVID-19. Clones were read by immunoSEQ multiplex PCR, and TCRdb kept only the in-frame ones, dropping some. The profile shows under 250,000 clones, approximately 89% of them singletons. Specimen: PBMCs or T cells enriched from blood (not recorded which). These receptors all stem from a woman in her twenties or thirties with acute COVID-19.

The chain combines TRBV19 with TRBJ1-1; D is unclear. V was pared by 7 bases and J by 0 bases, with 9 bases between. The CDR3 runs to 13 residues. Germline V gene sequence: CDR1 LNHDA, CDR2 SQIVND (reference sequence). This chain's CDR3 is CASNPGLNTEAFF. Here the CDR3 DNA reads TGTGCCAGTAACCCGGGTTTGAACACTGAAGCTTTCTTT.

The chain has TRBV6-5 and TRBJ2-7; 7 positions match TRBD2. The V gene's germline CDR1 is MNHEY and CDR2 SVGAGI. V gave up 5 bases and J gave up 4 bases; unmatched junction bases: 5. This CDR3 has 13 amino acids. The CDR3 nucleotides read TGTGCCAGCAGTCCCGGGAGGAATTACGAGCAGTACTTC. This gives the protein CASSPGRNYEQYF.

The chain joins TRBV19 to TRBJ2-4; possibly TRBD2 for D (6 bases). Between the trimmed V and J ends, which lost 8 bases and 8 bases, there was a span of 16 bases. The germline gives CDR1 LNHDA, CDR2 SQIVND (reference sequence). This CDR3 has 13 residues. The CDR3 reads CASSPGERDIQYF. The CDR3 DNA follows: TGTGCCAGTTCTCCGGGAGAGAGGGACATTCAGTACTTC.

This clone was picked up one time. The chain links TRBV19 to TRBJ1-2, with TRBD1 matching over 7 bases. With V trimmed by 2 bases and J by 4 bases, 4 bases remained unmatched. Germline CDR1 reads LNHDA; CDR2 reads SQIVND (reference sequence). The CDR3 consists of 14 residues. CDR3 sequence (DNA): TGTGCCAGTAGTATAAGGGGGCGCATCTATGGCTACACCTTC. It encodes CASSIRGRIYGYTF.

J is TRBJ2-1 and V is TRBV19; the match to TRBD1 covers 8 bases. The CDR3 extends over 17 amino acids. Germline lookup yields CDR1 LNHDA and CDR2 SQIVND (reference sequence). V lost 5 bases to trimming and J lost 8 bases; unmatched junction nucleotides: 17. CDR3 sequence reads: CASSVAGGAPQVYEQFF. The CDR3 coding sequence is TGTGCCAGTAGTGTGGCAGGGGGCGCCCCCCAGGTTTATGAGCAGTTCTTC.

As regards this clone: Other DNA sequences within the sample encode an identical CDR3. The V call is TRBV3-1 (or the pseudogene TRBV3-2), the J call TRBJ2-7; D is unresolved. CDR3 size: 12 residues. Trimming stripped 0 bases from V and 4 bases from J, with 4 bases between. The germline gives CDR1 LGHDT, CDR2 YNNKEL (reference sequence). The CDR3, as DNA: TGTGCCAGCAGCCAAGATCTGTACGAGCAGTACTTC. Encoded protein: CASSQDLYEQYF.